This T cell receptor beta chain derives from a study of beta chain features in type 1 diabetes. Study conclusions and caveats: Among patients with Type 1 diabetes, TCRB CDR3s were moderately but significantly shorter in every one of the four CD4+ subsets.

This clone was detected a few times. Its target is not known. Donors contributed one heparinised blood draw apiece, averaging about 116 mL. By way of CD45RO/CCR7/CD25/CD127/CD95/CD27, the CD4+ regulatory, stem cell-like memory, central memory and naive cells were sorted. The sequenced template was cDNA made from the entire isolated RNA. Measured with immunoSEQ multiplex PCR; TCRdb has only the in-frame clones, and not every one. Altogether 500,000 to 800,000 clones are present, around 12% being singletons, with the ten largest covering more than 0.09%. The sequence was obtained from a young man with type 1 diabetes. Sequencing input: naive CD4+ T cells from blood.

The CDR3 spells CASSQVSAGIGQYF. In DNA, the CDR3 is TGTGCCAGCAGCCAAGTATCCGCAGGGATCGGGCAGTACTTC. V and J are TRBV14 and TRBJ2-5; possible D gene TRBD1, 5 bases. Germline values: CDR1 SGHDN, CDR2 FVKESK. The V gene lost 1 base and the J gene lost 11 bases, with 17 bases spanning the gap. The length of the CDR3 is 14 residues.